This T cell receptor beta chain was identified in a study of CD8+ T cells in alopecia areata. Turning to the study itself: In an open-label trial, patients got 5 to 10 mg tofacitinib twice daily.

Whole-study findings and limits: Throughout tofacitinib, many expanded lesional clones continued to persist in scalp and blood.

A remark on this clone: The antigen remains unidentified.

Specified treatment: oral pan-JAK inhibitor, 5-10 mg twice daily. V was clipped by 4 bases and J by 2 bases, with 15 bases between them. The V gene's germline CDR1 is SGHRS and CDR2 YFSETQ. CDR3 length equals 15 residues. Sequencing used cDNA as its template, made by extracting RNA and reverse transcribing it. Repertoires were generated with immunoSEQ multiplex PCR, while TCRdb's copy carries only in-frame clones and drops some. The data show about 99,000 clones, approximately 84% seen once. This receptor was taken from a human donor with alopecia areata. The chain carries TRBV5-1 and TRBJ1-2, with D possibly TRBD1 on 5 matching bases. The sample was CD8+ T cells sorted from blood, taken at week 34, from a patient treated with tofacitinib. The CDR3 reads CASSPEGTLNYGYTF. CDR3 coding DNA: TGCGCCAGCAGCCCCGAGGGGACCCTGAACTATGGCTACACCTTC.